Included here is one T cell receptor beta chain sequence, with context. This sample was included in a study of blood T cell repertoires in COVID-19. CDR1 SNHLY and CDR2 FYNNEI come from the germline V gene. Losses at the gene ends were 8 bases for V and 0 bases for J; bases not matched to a gene: 8. CDR3 size: 15 residues. Clones were read by immunoSEQ multiplex PCR, and TCRdb kept only the in-frame ones, dropping some. The data contain about 300,000 clones, under 90% of them seen just once; the ten biggest clones take up about 4.2%. The source of this sequence is a young man who had recovered from COVID-19. The sample was PBMCs or T cells enriched from blood (not recorded which). The J gene is TRBJ1-2, the V gene TRBV2; 8 positions match TRBD1. CDR3: CASGAGDRSNYGYTF. CDR3 sequence (DNA): TGTGCCAGCGGGGCCGGGGACAGGTCTAACTATGGCTACACCTTC.